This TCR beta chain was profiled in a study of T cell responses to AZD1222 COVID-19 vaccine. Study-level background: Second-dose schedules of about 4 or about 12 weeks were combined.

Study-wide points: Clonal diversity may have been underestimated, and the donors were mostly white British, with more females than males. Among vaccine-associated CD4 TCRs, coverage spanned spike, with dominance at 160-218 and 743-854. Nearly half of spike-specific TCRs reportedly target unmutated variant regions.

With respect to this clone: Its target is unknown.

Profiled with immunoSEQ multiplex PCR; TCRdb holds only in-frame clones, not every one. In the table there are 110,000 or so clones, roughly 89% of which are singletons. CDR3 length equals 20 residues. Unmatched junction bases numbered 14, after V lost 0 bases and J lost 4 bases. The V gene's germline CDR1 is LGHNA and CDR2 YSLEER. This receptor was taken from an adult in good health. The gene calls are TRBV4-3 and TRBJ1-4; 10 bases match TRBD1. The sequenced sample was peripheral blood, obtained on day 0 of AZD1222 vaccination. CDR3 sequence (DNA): TGCGCCAGCAGCCAAGAATTTGGTGGGACAGGGGCCCCTTTTAATGAAAAACTGTTTTTT. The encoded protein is CASSQEFGGTGAPFNEKLFF.